A single TCR beta chain is shown here with its context. Repertoires were generated with immunoSEQ multiplex PCR, while TCRdb's copy carries only in-frame clones and drops some. Of 350,000 to 500,000 clones in the sample, 85% to 90% are singletons; the top ten hold less than 0.95%. This sample is part of a study of blood T cell repertoires in COVID-19. Study information: Some COVID-19 samples were acute and others convalescent; all came from the United States, Italy and Spain.

In Seattle, patients joined the study during active infection and were tracked longitudinally. The CDR3 runs 12 residues. Germline CDR1 reads LNHDA; CDR2 reads SQIVND (reference sequence). Trimming took off 5 bases at V and 5 bases at J, with 9 bases between the two ends. This receptor was identified in a man aged 18-30 years with COVID-19, enrolled during active disease. Sequenced input: peripheral blood. The rearrangement links TRBV19 to TRBJ1-1; D is perhaps TRBD1 (6 bases). CDR3 loop: CASSQQGTEAFF. CDR3 coding DNA: TGTGCCAGTAGTCAACAGGGTACTGAAGCTTTCTTT.